Listed here is a single T cell receptor (beta chain). Its target is not known. This sample is part of a study of blood T cells in healthy people across ages. Study-wide results and caveats: The study lacked donor CMV status, which possibly confounded expanded clonotype changes. Among T cells, TCR beta diversity per million cells dropped roughly linearly as age rose. Without sorted subsets, naive and antigen-experienced compartments could not be conclusively compared.

It was with a sample-barcoded 5' primer and a J-beta primer mix that a second PCR of about 6 to 12 cycles was run. TCRdb passed the 5' RACE reads through MiXCR, listing each CDR3 protein once. The sample lists 500,000 to 650,000 distinct CDR3 sequences, about 25% occurring once. The same data also contributed to another study, on T cells of mothers and their children.

Sequencing was carried out using blood. The source is a boy aged 2 to 10 in good health.

This CDR3 reads CSVGQRDQPQHF. DNA of the CDR3: TGCAGCGTTGGGCAAAGAGATCAGCCCCAGCATTTT. The chain combines TRBV29-1 with TRBJ1-5; D gene unclear. Germline CDR1 reads SQVTM; CDR2 reads ANQGSEA. Trimming left V 4 bases short and J 5 bases short, with 9 bases between. The CDR3 covers 12 residues.